This T cell receptor (beta chain) derives from a study of cytomegalovirus exposure and HLA in healthy donors. Study information: Roughly 180 million T cells yielded 90 million to 130 million unique TCR beta sequences in earlier analysis.

Whole-study findings and limits: There were some V segments, including TRBV6-2 and TRBV6-3, excluded as indistinguishable. A later analysis found common viral pathogens apparently linked to several of the most significant clusters. The study recorded some 160 TCR beta chains that were cytomegalovirus-associated.

The sample holds one count of this clone. Its specificity is not known. 13 Jbeta primers and 60 Vbeta primers were used for the PCR. Produced via immunoSEQ multiplex PCR; TCRdb's table is partial and in-frame only. The table shows roughly 220,000 clones, with 55% to 75% occurring only once. Trimming took 2 bases from V and 5 from J; bases not matched to a gene: 4. The CDR3 is 14 amino acids. The germline V gene has CDR1 LNHDA and CDR2 SQIVND (reference sequence). The chain has TRBV19 and TRBJ1-2, with TRBD1 matching 8 bases. This clonotype was sampled from a man in his forties in good health and CMV-seropositive. Sequences were obtained from PBMCs. CDR3 in amino acids: CASSINRGGYGYTF. The CDR3 nucleotides read TGTGCCAGTAGTATAAACAGGGGGGGGTATGGCTACACCTTC.